This T cell receptor beta chain stems from a study of cytomegalovirus exposure and HLA in healthy donors. Study-level background: When 300 to 500 donors were genotyped, roughly four fifths of them were found to fall in the Caucasian-associated ancestry cluster. General study findings and limits: Listed as cytomegalovirus-associated were over 150 TCR beta chains. Per a later analysis, 16,951 TCR beta sequences showed association with HLA alleles at 0.05 false discovery rate.

The CDR3 runs to 18 residues. Germline loops: CDR1 SGHDT, CDR2 YYEEEE. The junction had 13 bases not matched to a gene; V was cut back by 5 bases and J by 2 bases. In the case of this clone: What it recognizes is unknown.

PCR amplification relied on 60 Vbeta primers (plus 13 Jbeta primers). Method: immunoSEQ multiplex PCR; TCRdb's copy keeps in-frame clones and lacks some. The sample holds 140,000 to 150,000 clones, just under 75% seen once. This rearrangement joins TRBV5-6 to TRBJ2-6; TRBD1 matches at 7 bases. The sequence derives from a woman younger than 35 in good health and CMV-seronegative. The sequencing sample was made of PBMCs. Written as DNA, the CDR3 is TGTGCCAGCAGTTTTTTCCTCAGGGGGATGGCTGGGGCCAACGTCCTGACTTTC. Residues: CASSFFLRGMAGANVLTF.